This T cell receptor (beta chain) was identified in a study of cytomegalovirus exposure and HLA in healthy donors. Study-wide points: Analyzed later, association rates of TCRs varied across HLA loci, with DRB1 most and HLA-C fewest.

Details on this clone: Its specificity is not known.

Primers for the PCR totalled 60 Vbeta and 13 Jbeta. The table came from immunoSEQ multiplex PCR; TCRdb's copy has only in-frame clones and leaves some out. The table records more than 75,000 clones, more than 70% of them present only once. CDR3 length: 16 amino acids. V gave up 2 bases and J gave up 14 bases; unmatched junction bases: 16. The germline CDR1 and CDR2 sequences are GTSNPN and SVGIG (reference sequence). J is TRBJ1-6 and V is TRBV30; the match to TRBD1 covers 9 bases. The sequencing sample was made of PBMCs. The origin of this receptor is a woman aged 40 to 50 in good health and CMV-seronegative. The CDR3 reads CAWSSPGTGPISALHF. The CDR3 bases are TGTGCCTGGAGTTCCCCCGGGACAGGGCCTATATCGGCCCTCCACTTT.